The 31 T cell receptor beta chains below were found in one sample sequenced in a study of blood T cell repertoires in COVID-19. Some clones are missing from TCRdb's copy, which holds only in-frame ones; the method was immunoSEQ multiplex PCR. This table holds around 300,000 clones, around 90% found once. The sample taken for sequencing was PBMCs or T cells enriched from blood (not recorded which). The source of these receptors is a woman in her 40s who had recovered from COVID-19.

The chain couples TRBV30 to TRBJ1-5, with D possibly matching TRBD1 (5 bases). Germline V lookup: CDR1 GTSNPN, CDR2 SVGIG (reference sequence). This CDR3 is built from 13 residues. V lost 1 base and J lost 5, with 9 bases in between. The chain's CDR3 is CAWSGSGDQPQHF. For the CDR3, the DNA is TGTGCCTGGAGTGGTTCGGGGGATCAGCCCCAGCATTTT.

This chain joins TRBV3-1 (or the pseudogene TRBV3-2) and TRBJ2-7; D is undetermined. The germline V gene encodes CDR1 LGHDT and CDR2 YNNKEL (reference sequence). This CDR3 contains 14 residues. V was shortened by 3 bases and J by 1 base, with 10 bases between the two germline ends. CDR3 region: CASSQRTPSYEQYF. The CDR3 nucleotides are TGTGCCAGCAGCCAGAGAACCCCTTCCTACGAGCAGTACTTC.

The chain links TRBV12-5 to TRBJ1-1, with 9 nucleotides matching TRBD1. This CDR3 has 14 residues. V was pared by 3 bases and J by 3 bases, with 2 bases of the junction left unmatched. Germline values: CDR1 LGHNT, CDR2 FRNRAP. The CDR3 reads CASGFRTGDTEAFF. CDR3 bases: TGTGCTAGTGGTTTCCGGACAGGGGACACTGAAGCTTTCTTT. Full variable domain (outside the CDR3, taken from reference TRBV12-5 and TRBJ1-1): DARVTQTPRHKVTEMGQEVTMRCQPILGHNTVFWYRQTMMQGLELLAYFRNRAPLDDSGMPKDRFSAEMPDATLATLKIQPSEPRDSAVYFCASGFRTGDTEAFFGQGTRLTVV.

The chain uses TRBV4-1 and TRBJ2-3, with TRBD2 matching 9 bases. Germline CDR1 reads MGHRA; CDR2 reads YSYEKL. Trimming took 0 bases from V and 5 from J; bases not matched to a gene: 9. The CDR3 sequence is 17 residues long. In nucleotides, the CDR3 is TGCGCCAGCAGCCAAGACCGCGCTAGCGGGAATCGAGATACGCAGTATTTT. Translating gives CASSQDRASGNRDTQYF.

Note on this clone: Other DNA sequences of this sample code for an identical CDR3. This chain uses TRBV7-3 with TRBJ2-1; 9 bases line up with TRBD1. The CDR3 length is 15 residues. Germline V gene sequence: CDR1 SGHTA, CDR2 FQGTGA. Trimming removed 2 bases from V and 4 bases from J; junction bases left unmatched: 3. The CDR3 nucleotides are TGTGCCAGCAGCTTAGACAGGGGGGGATACAATGAGCAGTTCTTC. The encoded protein is CASSLDRGGYNEQFF.

V is TRBV9 and J is TRBJ1-6, with a tentative D call TRBD1 (6 bases). CDR1 and CDR2 (germline): SGDLS, YYNGEE. This CDR3 contains 14 residues. Trimming took 4 bases from V and 7 from J, leaving 12 bases between them. In DNA form, the CDR3 reads TGTGCCAGCAGCCAGGACAGCTCGAATTCACCCCTCCACTTT. Residues: CASSQDSSNSPLHF. Supplemented by reference TRBV9 and TRBJ1-6, the full variable domain reads DSGVTQTPKHLITATGQRVTLRCSPRSGDLSVYWYQQSLDQGLQFLIQYYNGEERAKGNILERFSAQQFPDLHSELNLSSLELGDSALYFCASSQDSSNSPLHFGNGTRLTVT.

This clone was detected only once. The chain recombines TRBV27 with TRBJ2-1; 7 bases fit TRBD1. The CDR3 spans 14 residues. With 6 bases clipped from V and 4 bases from J, the junction kept 6 bases outside the gene matches. The germline CDR1 and CDR2 sequences are MNHEY and SMNVEV (reference sequence). CDR3 protein: CASSGRGIYNEQFF. In DNA, the CDR3 is TGTGCCAGCAGCGGCAGGGGGATTTACAATGAGCAGTTCTTC.

V and J are TRBV5-6 and TRBJ1-1, with D hard to call. The germline V and J ends were trimmed by 2 bases and 1 base, with 12 bases remaining between them. In germline, CDR1 is SGHDT, CDR2 YYEEEE. This CDR3 region has 15 residues. CDR3 sequence reads: CASSFDIYPNTEAFF. For the CDR3, the DNA is TGTGCCAGCAGCTTCGACATTTACCCGAACACTGAAGCTTTCTTT.

The chain couples TRBV13 to TRBJ1-2; 10 bases are a match to TRBD1. The CDR3 covers 15 residues. Germline CDR1 reads PRHDT; CDR2 reads FYEKMQ (reference sequence). The V and J ends lost 1 base and 8 bases, in that order; junction bases with no gene match: 7. The CDR3 sequence is CASSLAGTGAGGYTF. The CDR3 DNA reads as TGTGCCAGCAGCTTAGCGGGGACAGGGGCTGGAGGCTACACCTTC. Complete variable domain (other parts from reference TRBV13 and TRBJ1-2): AAGVIQSPRHLIKEKRETATLKCYPIPRHDTVYWYQQGPGQDPQFLISFYEKMQSDKGSIPDRFSAQQFSDYHSELNMSSLELGDSALYFCASSLAGTGAGGYTFGSGTRLTVV.

The sample holds a few counts of this clone. The chain combines TRBV27 with TRBJ1-2; 9 bases fit TRBD1. CDR1 MNHEY and CDR2 SMNVEV come from the germline V gene (reference sequence). Trimming at V came to 0 bases and at J to 4 bases, leaving 6 bases not matched to a gene. The CDR3 has 16 residues. The CDR3 reads CASSLSDGTGSYGYTF. Written as DNA, the CDR3 is TGTGCCAGCAGTTTATCGGACGGGACAGGGTCCTATGGCTACACCTTC.

The chain joins TRBV9 to TRBJ2-1; tentative D call: TRBD2 (5 bases). The CDR3 length is 18 residues. Trimming took 0 bases from V and 2 from J, leaving 18 bases between them. Germline-derived CDR1 and CDR2 are SGDLS and YYNGEE. CDR3 sequence reads: CASSVELVGSGTYNEQFF. CDR3 DNA sequence: TGTGCCAGCAGCGTAGAATTAGTGGGGAGCGGCACCTACAATGAGCAGTTCTTC.

V usage is TRBV30 and J usage is TRBJ1-4, with D perhaps matching TRBD1 (5 bases). Germline V gives CDR1 GTSNPN, CDR2 SVGIG (reference sequence). This CDR3 is built from 15 residues. Trimming removed 2 bases at V and 2 bases at J, with 12 bases between. The CDR3 spells CAWSPPRGTNEKLFF. CDR3 DNA: TGTGCCTGGAGTCCACCCCGGGGGACTAATGAAAAACTGTTTTTT.

The genes are TRBV19 and TRBJ2-7, with 10 positions matching TRBD1. The CDR3 totals 16 residues. The trim removed 4 bases at V and 4 bases at J, leaving 10 bases unmatched. Looked up from germline, CDR1 is LNHDA and CDR2 is SQIVND (reference sequence). CDR3: CASSRDRGTRGYEQYF. CDR3 in DNA: TGTGCCAGTAGTAGGGACAGGGGAACAAGAGGGTACGAGCAGTACTTC.

The chain couples TRBV18 to TRBJ2-3; 8 bases are a match to TRBD2. CDR1 KGHSH and CDR2 LQKENI come from the germline V gene. This CDR3 has 17 residues. Trimming took 1 base from V and 6 from J; bases not matched to a gene: 12. The chain's CDR3 is CASSPQASGPRGDTQYF. The DNA for the CDR3 is TGTGCCAGCTCACCACAGGCTAGCGGGCCACGCGGGGATACGCAGTATTTT. Drawing the rest from reference TRBV18 and TRBJ2-3, the complete variable domain is NAGVMQNPRHLVRRRGQEARLRCSPMKGHSHVYWYRQLPEEGLKFMVYLQKENIIDESGMPKERFSAEFPKEGPSILRIQQVVRGDSAAYFCASSPQASGPRGDTQYFGPGTRLTVL.

Only a few counts were recorded for this clone. The CDR3 region has the DNA TGTGCCAGCAGCTTCCTAGGACTAGCGGGAGATTTTTCCTACAATGAGCAGTTCTTC. Encoded protein: CASSFLGLAGDFSYNEQFF. V is TRBV13 and J is TRBJ2-1, with 13 bases matching TRBD2. The germline CDR1 and CDR2 sequences are PRHDT and FYEKMQ (reference sequence). Trimming removed 3 bases from V and 1 base from J; junction bases left unmatched: 9. The CDR3 contains 19 residues.

The CDR3 loop reads CASSFGQRYEQYF. CDR3 nucleotide sequence: TGTGCCAGCAGCTTCGGACAGAGATACGAGCAGTACTTC. The chain is built from TRBV5-6 and TRBJ2-7, with D maybe TRBD1 (6 bases). CDR3 length: 13 residues. Germline values: CDR1 SGHDT, CDR2 YYEEEE. Trimming cost V 2 bases and J 4 bases, with 10 bases left between them.

The CDR3 spells CASSWAGDYGYTF. CDR3 DNA sequence: TGTGCCAGCAGCTGGGCAGGGGACTATGGCTACACCTTC. The rearrangement links TRBV5-6 to TRBJ1-2; TRBD1 might be the D (6 bases). V lost 3 bases and J lost 3, with 9 bases in between. There are 13 residues in the CDR3. The germline CDR1 and CDR2 sequences are SGHDT and YYEEEE.

CDR3 in amino acids: CSVEGEGNYGYTF. In nucleotides, the CDR3 is TGCAGCGTTGAGGGAGAAGGTAACTATGGCTACACCTTC. The chain is built from TRBV29-1 and TRBJ1-2; D not certain. The germline V and J ends were trimmed by 3 bases and 1 base, with 9 bases remaining between them. Germline assignment: CDR1 SQVTM and CDR2 ANQGSEA. The CDR3 contains 13 residues.

This chain connects TRBV5-1 to TRBJ2-1; 13 bases agree with TRBD2. J lost 4 bases, V lost 3 bases, and 7 bases had no gene match. This CDR3 has 17 residues. Germline CDR1 is SGHRS and CDR2 is YFSETQ. The CDR3 coding sequence is TGCGCCAGCAGCTCACTAGCGGGAGGGCCCAGTTACAATGAGCAGTTCTTC. Amino acid sequence: CASSSLAGGPSYNEQFF.

The chain has TRBV5-1 and TRBJ1-6, with D tentatively TRBD1 (5 bases). The CDR3 loop spans 15 amino acids. V lost 4 bases to trimming and J lost 8 bases, with 16 bases between them. From germline, CDR1 is SGHRS and CDR2 YFSETQ. This CDR3 reads CASSLTVREDSPLHF. In nucleotides, the CDR3 is TGCGCCAGCAGCCTGACAGTTCGGGAGGATTCACCCCTCCACTTT. Based on the CDR3 plus reference TRBV5-1 and TRBJ1-6, the full variable domain is KAGVTQTPRYLIKTRGQQVTLSCSPISGHRSVSWYQQTPGQGLQFLFEYFSETQRNKGNFPGRFSGRQFSNSRSEMNVSTLELGDSALYLCASSLTVREDSPLHFGNGTRLTVT.

The V call is TRBV12-3 or TRBV12-4, the J call TRBJ1-2; D call uncertain. CDR3 size: 12 residues. Between the trimmed V and J ends, which lost 3 bases and 6 bases, there was a span of 8 bases. The CDR3 loop is CASSFGLDGYTF. CDR3 DNA sequence: TGTGCCAGCAGTTTCGGGTTAGATGGCTACACCTTC.

This sequence joins TRBV12-3 or TRBV12-4 and TRBJ1-6; TRBD1 is a possible D gene (5 bases). The CDR3 is made up of 13 amino acids. With 5 bases removed from V and 8 bases from J, the gap between germline ends came to 10 bases. CDR3 coding DNA: TGTGCCAGCAGTGGGGGAGGGGATTCACCCCTCCACTTT. Translating it yields CASSGGGDSPLHF.

This clone was counted between two and nine times. The chain couples TRBV5-1 to TRBJ1-2; the match to TRBD1 covers 7 bases. Germline CDR1 reads SGHRS; CDR2 reads YFSETQ. J gave up 8 bases and V 3 bases, and 10 bases lay outside the gene matches. The CDR3 is 14 amino acids. DNA of the CDR3: TGCGCCAGCAGCTCCCCCGGGACAGTTTTGGGCTACACCTTC. It yields the protein CASSSPGTVLGYTF. Together with reference TRBV5-1 and TRBJ1-2, the CDR3 gives the full variable domain: KAGVTQTPRYLIKTRGQQVTLSCSPISGHRSVSWYQQTPGQGLQFLFEYFSETQRNKGNFPGRFSGRQFSNSRSEMNVSTLELGDSALYLCASSSPGTVLGYTFGSGTRLTVV.

The rearrangement joins TRBV7-2 to TRBJ2-4; TRBD1 matches at 7 bases. The length of the CDR3 is 15 residues. V shed 6 bases, J shed 8 bases, and the junction held 13 bases outside the gene matches. The V gene's germline CDR1 is SGHTA and CDR2 FQGNSA. The CDR3 DNA reads TGTGCCAGCAGTTACCAGACAGGGAAGGAAGACATTCAGTACTTC. It codes for CASSYQTGKEDIQYF.

The DNA of the CDR3 is TGCGCCAGCAATGACGCGGCAGGGGGCATGAACACTGAAGCTTTCTTT. It yields the protein CASNDAAGGMNTEAFF. The chain is built from TRBV5-1 and TRBJ1-1; TRBD1 aligns across 8 bases. Germline trimming cut 6 bases from V and 0 bases from J; bases unmatched to any gene: 10. The germline gives CDR1 SGHRS, CDR2 YFSETQ. The CDR3 is 16 amino acids.

CDR3 sequence (DNA): TGTGCCAGTAGTTTCTCAGGGTCCCGGGCTTTCTTT. This translates into CASSFSGSRAFF. The chain carries TRBV19 and TRBJ1-1; possibly TRBD1 for D (5 bases). This CDR3 has 12 residues. The germline V and J ends were trimmed by 5 bases and 11 bases, with 15 bases remaining between them. Germline-derived CDR1 and CDR2 are LNHDA and SQIVND (reference sequence).

This clone came up once. The rearrangement links TRBV30 to TRBJ2-1, with D tentatively TRBD2 (7 bases). The CDR3 consists of 17 residues. Between the trimmed V and J ends, which lost 1 base and 6 bases, there was a span of 22 bases. Germline loops: CDR1 GTSNPN, CDR2 SVGIG (reference sequence). This CDR3 reads CAWSGRVTGRASNEQFF. Here the CDR3 DNA reads TGTGCCTGGAGTGGTCGCGTCACAGGGAGGGCTTCCAATGAGCAGTTCTTC.

This clone was picked up a small number of times. CDR3 DNA: TGCGCCAGCAGCCCATCCACAGGGTCCGAGCAGTACTTC. Protein sequence: CASSPSTGSEQYF. V gene TRBV10-2 combines with J gene TRBJ2-7; D is possibly TRBD1 (6 bases). This CDR3 region has 13 residues. Germline V gene data show CDR1 as WSHSY and CDR2 as SAAADI. The V end was cut by 6 bases, the J end by 6 bases, with 15 bases between.

The chain employs TRBV5-1 and TRBJ2-5, with 7 bases fitting TRBD1. This CDR3 comprises 16 residues. In germline, CDR1 is SGHRS, CDR2 YFSETQ. V lost 0 bases and J lost 1; bases outside the gene matches: 6. CDR3 coding DNA: TGCGCCAGCAGCTTGGGAGGGGGCGTGATCCAAGAGACCCAGTACTTC. Protein product: CASSLGGGVIQETQYF. Supplemented by reference TRBV5-1 and TRBJ2-5, the full variable domain reads KAGVTQTPRYLIKTRGQQVTLSCSPISGHRSVSWYQQTPGQGLQFLFEYFSETQRNKGNFPGRFSGRQFSNSRSEMNVSTLELGDSALYLCASSLGGGVIQETQYFGPGTRLLVL.

This clone was seen more than once but under ten times. V usage is TRBV28 and J usage is TRBJ1-1; TRBD1 matches 8 bases. CDR3 size: 14 residues. V shed 4 bases, J shed 4 bases, and the junction held 5 bases outside the gene matches. Germline V CDR1 and CDR2: MDHEN, SYDVKM. The CDR3 loop is CASSSTGGSTEAFF. In DNA form, the CDR3 reads TGTGCCAGCAGTTCCACAGGGGGATCCACTGAAGCTTTCTTT.

V and J are TRBV25-1 and TRBJ2-3; the match to TRBD1 covers 8 bases. J lost 4 bases, V lost 0 bases, and 9 bases had no gene match. This CDR3 is built from 17 residues. Germline CDR1 is MGHDK and CDR2 is SYGVNS. The CDR3 DNA reads TGTGCCAGCAGTGAATATGGCCATGCAGGGGGCCCAGATACGCAGTATTTT. Protein product: CASSEYGHAGGPDTQYF.